Listed below are T cell receptor beta chains from one sample, sequenced in a study of blood T cell repertoires in COVID-19. TCRdb's table, derived via immunoSEQ multiplex PCR, lists solely in-frame clones and lacks some. There are approximately 200,000 clones in the sample; more than 80% occur only once, and approximately 2.6% lies in the top ten. The source material was peripheral blood. These receptors were taken from a man aged 30 to 45 with COVID-19, enrolled during active disease. The CDR3 runs from the conserved cysteine through the conserved F or W. D genes are given only for firm matches. Some rows mark clone size as missing; the rest say once, few, many or name a class of expanded clone.

J	size	D	V	DNA	CDR3
TRBJ1-5	.	.	TRBV6-5	TGTGCCAGCAGTTACTCGAGGGTCAATCAGCCCCAGCATTTT	CASSYSRVNQPQHF
TRBJ1-2	few	.	TRBV10-3	TGTGCCGTCACCCAGGGGAGCTATGGCTACACCTTC	CAVTQGSYGYTF
TRBJ2-7	.	.	TRBV4-2	TGTGCCAGCAGGCCTCAGGCCGGGGGAGAATCCTACGAGCAGTACTTC	CASRPQAGGESYEQYF
TRBJ2-1	.	TRBD2	TRBV15	TGTGCCACCAGCAGAGGGCGGAGCGGGGGAGCCTACAATGAGCAGTTCTTC	CATSRGRSGGAYNEQFF
TRBJ2-1	.	.	TRBV24-1	TGTGCCACCAGTGATTTTGGCCAGGGTAAGGGTGAGCAGTTCTTC	CATSDFGQGKGEQFF
TRBJ2-7	once	TRBD2	TRBV5-4	TGTGCCAGCAGCCATTTGACTAGCGGGGGACGCGAGCAGTACTTC	CASSHLTSGGREQYF
TRBJ2-1	.	.	TRBV6-2/TRBV6-3	TGTGCCAGCAGTTACGGGGAGTTGGGGCAGTTCTTC	CASSYGELGQFF
TRBJ1-1	.	.	TRBV6-5	TGTGCCAGCAGCTCATTACAGGGCGGGAACACTGAAGCTTTCTTT	CASSSLQGGNTEAFF
TRBJ1-3	.	TRBD1	TRBV4-3	TGCGCCAGCAGCCAAGACTCAGCAGGGGGCGGTGGAAACACCATATATTTT	CASSQDSAGGGGNTIYF
TRBJ1-2	.	.	TRBV6-5	TGTGCCAGCAGTTACTCAGGAGGGTATCCTTACTATGGCTACACCTTC	CASSYSGGYPYYGYTF
TRBJ1-2	.	TRBD1	TRBV7-9	TGTGCCAGCAGCGGGACAGGGAGCGACTATGGCTACACCTTC	CASSGTGSDYGYTF
TRBJ2-7	.	TRBD1	TRBV19	TGTGCCAGTAGTATACAGGGACAGGGGGCTTACTACGAGCAGTACTTC	CASSIQGQGAYYEQYF
TRBJ2-3	.	.	TRBV7-2	TGTGCCAGCACCCTAGGCGTCCCTAGCACAGATACGCAGTATTTT	CASTLGVPSTDTQYF
TRBJ2-1	.	.	TRBV7-2	TGTGCCAGCAGCCCTGCGACTACTAACAATGAGCAGTTCTTC	CASSPATTNNEQFF
TRBJ2-7	once	TRBD2	TRBV28	TGTGCCAGCACTGACCTGGGACTAGCGGGAGGCGAGCAGTACTTC	CASTDLGLAGGEQYF
TRBJ2-7	.	TRBD2	TRBV28	TGTGCCAGCAGTACACGACTAGCGGGAAACCTCGAGCAGTACTTC	CASSTRLAGNLEQYF
TRBJ1-1	.	.	TRBV12-5	TGTGCTAGTGGTTTGGTATCAACAGGGAACACTGAAGCTTTCTTT	CASGLVSTGNTEAFF
TRBJ1-2	.	.	TRBV28	TGTGCCAGCAGTGGGGGGAACTATGGCTACACCTTC	CASSGGNYGYTF
TRBJ1-6	.	.	TRBV20-1	TGCAGTGCTAGTACGGGAATTAGCTCCTATAATTCACCCCTCCACTTT	CSASTGISSYNSPLHF
TRBJ2-7	.	TRBD2	TRBV7-2	TGTGCCAGCAGCACCCTGACTAGCGGATACGAGCAGTACTTC	CASSTLTSGYEQYF
TRBJ1-1	.	TRBD1	TRBV5-8	TGTGCCAGCAGCTTGGGGGGGACAGGGAAGTCCGCTGAAGCTTTCTTT	CASSLGGTGKSAEAFF
TRBJ2-1	.	TRBD2	TRBV3-1/TRBV3-2	TGTGCCAGCAGCCAAGATGAGGACTTTTGGGCGGGAGTGGGGCCCAATGAGCAGTTCTTC	CASSQDEDFWAGVGPNEQFF
TRBJ2-1	.	TRBD2	TRBV7-9	TGTGCCAGCAGCTTCGGACTAGCGGGGGGAGAGCAGTTCTTC	CASSFGLAGGEQFF
TRBJ1-5	.	.	TRBV6-2/TRBV6-3	TGTGCCAGCAGTTACCTTAATAGCAATCAGCCCCAGCATTTT	CASSYLNSNQPQHF
TRBJ2-2	.	.	TRBV4-3	TGCGCCAGCAGCCTTGTGGGGACTTCGAACACCGGGGAGCTGTTTTTT	CASSLVGTSNTGELFF
TRBJ2-3	.	TRBD2	TRBV7-8	TGTGCCAGCAGCTTCGGGACTAGCGGGCCTTACACAGATACGCAGTATTTT	CASSFGTSGPYTDTQYF
TRBJ1-6	.	TRBD1	TRBV7-9	TGTGCCAGCAGCGCGGCTATAAAACAGGGGGCCAATTCACCCCTCCACTTT	CASSAAIKQGANSPLHF
TRBJ1-1	.	.	TRBV7-2	TGTGCCAGCAGCTCCGGTAGCCGGGGGGCTCGGACTGAAGCTTTCTTT	CASSSGSRGARTEAFF
TRBJ2-2	.	.	TRBV13	TGTGCCAGCAGACTTAACAGGGCCCCGAACACCGGGGAGCTGTTTTTT	CASRLNRAPNTGELFF
TRBJ1-1	.	TRBD1	TRBV10-3	TGTGCCATCAGAAGGGACAGTCGCGAAGCTTTCTTT	CAIRRDSREAFF
TRBJ2-2	.	TRBD1	TRBV6-5	TGTGCCAGCAGTTACCCCCCGACAGGGGGCGGGGAGCTGTTTTTT	CASSYPPTGGGELFF
TRBJ2-3	.	TRBD1	TRBV24-1	TGTGCCACCAGTGCAGGGGGAAGCACAGATACGCAGTATTTT	CATSAGGSTDTQYF
TRBJ1-5	.	.	TRBV9	TGTGCCAGCAGCGTAGAACCAGACAGCCCCCTACTCCATCAGCCCCAGCATTTT	CASSVEPDSPLLHQPQHF
TRBJ1-2	once	.	TRBV29-1	TGCAGCGTGGTGGATCAGGGAGGCGGCTACACCTTC	CSVVDQGGGYTF
TRBJ1-1	.	.	TRBV2	TGTGCCAGCACCCATAACAGGGTCACTGAAGCTTTCTTT	CASTHNRVTEAFF
TRBJ1-5	.	.	TRBV28	TGTGCCAGCACCGACTCCTTGGACAGATACAATCAGCCCCAGCATTTT	CASTDSLDRYNQPQHF
TRBJ1-5	.	TRBD1	TRBV15	TGTGCCACCAGCAATTGGGACAGCAGCAATCAGCCCCAGCATTTT	CATSNWDSSNQPQHF
TRBJ1-1	.	TRBD1	TRBV6-5	TGTGCCAGCAGTTTGACAGGGGCCCGGAGCACTGAAGCTTTCTTT	CASSLTGARSTEAFF
TRBJ2-1	.	TRBD2	TRBV6-5	TGTGCCAGCTCAAGGCCTAGCGGATACAATGAGCAGTTCTTC	CASSRPSGYNEQFF
TRBJ1-2	.	.	TRBV5-1	TGCGCCAGCAGCTTGGGAGATAACTATGGCTACACCTTC	CASSLGDNYGYTF
TRBJ1-5	.	.	TRBV18	TGTGCCAGCTCACCCGGCTCGGAGGAGGGCAATCAGCCCCAGCATTTT	CASSPGSEEGNQPQHF
TRBJ1-2	.	TRBD1	TRBV30	TGTGCCTGGGCCCAGGGGGACGGCTATGGCTACACCTTC	CAWAQGDGYGYTF
TRBJ2-1	.	TRBD2	TRBV4-1	TGCGCCAGCAGCCAAGATTCGAGCGGGAGTACCTACTACAATGAGCAGTTCTTC	CASSQDSSGSTYYNEQFF
TRBJ2-1	.	.	TRBV25-1	TGTGCCAGCAGTCTATTCACCGGGACACGGGGTTCGGATGAGCAGTTCTTC	CASSLFTGTRGSDEQFF
TRBJ2-1	.	.	TRBV7-2	TGTGCCAGCAGCTTATACCAGCGGGAGCAGTTCTTC	CASSLYQREQFF